Listed below are T cell receptor beta chains from one sample, sequenced in a study of PD-1 blockade in classical Hodgkin lymphoma. Produced via immunoSEQ multiplex PCR; TCRdb's table is partial and in-frame only. Of 10,000 or so clones detected, approximately 83% appear once; the ten largest clones hold 1.5%. This sample comprised CD4+ T cells from blood, obtained before the fourth cycle of nivolumab. These receptors came from a human donor with classical Hodgkin lymphoma. The CDR3 runs from the conserved cysteine through the conserved F or W. A D gene is named only where the DNA matches it firmly. A row's size may be missing; if present it is once, few, many or a size class.

D gene	V gene	J gene	clone size	CDR3 protein	CDR3 DNA
.	TRBV19	TRBJ1-1	.	CASRDMNTEAFF	TGTGCCAGTAGGGACATGAACACTGAAGCTTTCTTT
.	TRBV7-3	TRBJ1-5	.	CASSNSPNQPQHF	TGTGCCAGCAGCAACAGCCCGAATCAGCCCCAGCATTTT
TRBD1	TRBV11-3	TRBJ2-5	.	CASSFTGDETQYF	TGTGCCAGCAGCTTCACAGGGGACGAGACCCAGTACTTC
.	TRBV5-1	TRBJ2-3	once	CASSPQHSTDTQYF	TGCGCCAGCAGCCCCCAGCACAGCACAGATACGCAGTATTTT
.	TRBV2	TRBJ2-1	.	CASTPRELAYNEQFF	TGTGCCAGCACCCCACGGGAGCTAGCCTACAATGAGCAGTTCTTC
.	TRBV29-1	TRBJ2-5	.	CSVDAGRETQYF	TGCAGCGTTGACGCCGGTCGAGAGACCCAGTACTTC
.	TRBV30	TRBJ1-5	.	CAWSPGAGDQPQHF	TGTGCCTGGAGCCCCGGGGCGGGCGATCAGCCCCAGCATTTT
TRBD1	TRBV7-3	TRBJ2-1	.	CASSRTGERGSYNEQFF	TGTGCCAGCAGTCGGACAGGGGAGAGAGGATCCTACAATGAGCAGTTCTTC
.	TRBV9	TRBJ2-7	.	CASSVGQLGPYEQYF	TGTGCCAGCAGCGTAGGACAGCTTGGGCCCTACGAGCAGTACTTC
.	TRBV7-3	TRBJ2-7	.	CASSLNTGTGEQYF	TGTGCCAGCAGCTTAAATACAGGGACGGGCGAGCAGTACTTC
.	TRBV13	TRBJ1-3	.	CASSLRHSGNTIYF	TGTGCCAGCAGCTTACGGCACTCTGGAAACACCATATATTTT
.	TRBV7-9	TRBJ2-6	.	CASPPIPSGANVLTF	TGTGCCTCTCCCCCCATTCCCTCTGGGGCCAACGTCCTGACTTTC
.	TRBV7-9	TRBJ2-3	.	CASSRPTGSTDTQYF	TGTGCCAGCAGCCGACCGACAGGTAGCACAGATACGCAGTATTTT
TRBD2	TRBV11-3	TRBJ2-3	.	CASSRGRGSQHTDTQYF	TGTGCCAGCAGCAGAGGGAGGGGAAGTCAGCACACAGATACGCAGTATTTT
.	TRBV6-6	TRBJ2-7	once	CASSYRARVYEQYF	TGTGCCAGCAGTTACCGCGCCAGGGTCTACGAGCAGTACTTC
TRBD2	TRBV5-1	TRBJ2-3	.	CASGGKRGSIADTQYF	TGCGCCAGCGGGGGTAAGCGCGGGAGCATCGCAGATACGCAGTATTTT
TRBD1	TRBV9	TRBJ1-1	few	CASSGKQGRNTEAFF	TGTGCCAGCAGCGGAAAACAGGGGAGGAACACTGAAGCTTTCTTT
TRBD1	TRBV29-1	TRBJ2-7	.	CSAGQGSQQYF	TGCAGCGCCGGACAGGGTTCCCAGCAGTACTTC
TRBD1	TRBV19	TRBJ1-2	.	CASSRDRGSYGYTF	TGTGCCAGTAGTAGAGACAGGGGAAGCTATGGCTACACCTTC
.	TRBV5-5	TRBJ1-2	.	CASRLTGATGYTF	TGTGCCAGCAGGCTGACCGGGGCCACTGGCTACACCTTC
TRBD1	TRBV19	TRBJ1-5	few	CASSPYPGTDSNQPQHF	TGTGCCAGTAGTCCATATCCCGGGACAGATAGCAATCAGCCCCAGCATTTT
.	TRBV5-1	TRBJ2-5	.	CASSPDRTQYF	TGCGCCAGCAGCCCTGACAGGACCCAGTACTTC
.	TRBV9	TRBJ1-5	.	CASSVDGSNQPQHF	TGTGCCAGCAGCGTAGATGGTAGCAATCAGCCCCAGCATTTT
.	TRBV6-6	TRBJ2-3	.	CASRTGGADTQYF	TGTGCCAGCAGGACCGGGGGTGCAGATACGCAGTATTTT
.	TRBV2	TRBJ2-7	.	CASTRGDRGSHEQYF	TGTGCCAGCACCCGAGGGGATAGAGGGAGTCACGAGCAGTACTTC
.	TRBV29-1	TRBJ2-7	.	CSVGGAEQYF	TGCAGCGTGGGGGGAGCAGAGCAGTACTTC
.	TRBV6-6	TRBJ2-3	.	CASSKRQSTDTQYF	TGTGCCAGCAGTAAAAGACAGAGCACAGATACGCAGTATTTT
.	TRBV19	TRBJ1-1	.	CASSILTGNTEAFF	TGTGCCAGTAGTATCCTGACAGGGAACACTGAAGCTTTCTTT
.	TRBV10-3	TRBJ1-1	.	CAIRVQENTEAFF	TGTGCCATCAGAGTACAGGAGAACACTGAAGCTTTCTTT
.	TRBV20-1	TRBJ2-7	.	CSVGDSYEQYF	TGCAGTGTAGGGGATTCCTACGAGCAGTACTTC
.	TRBV12-5	TRBJ1-5	.	CASGFDSAGSPQHF	TGTGCTAGTGGTTTTGACTCCGCGGGATCGCCCCAGCATTTT
.	TRBV10-3	TRBJ1-6	.	CAISEQGSNSPLHF	TGTGCCATCAGTGAGCAGGGCTCTAATTCACCCCTCCACTTT
TRBD1	TRBV6-5	TRBJ2-1	.	CATIAGTGRREQFF	TGTGCCACCATCGCCGGGACAGGCCGAAGGGAGCAGTTCTTC
TRBD1	TRBV30	TRBJ1-1	.	CAWRETGYTEAFF	TGTGCCTGGAGAGAGACAGGGTACACTGAAGCTTTCTTT